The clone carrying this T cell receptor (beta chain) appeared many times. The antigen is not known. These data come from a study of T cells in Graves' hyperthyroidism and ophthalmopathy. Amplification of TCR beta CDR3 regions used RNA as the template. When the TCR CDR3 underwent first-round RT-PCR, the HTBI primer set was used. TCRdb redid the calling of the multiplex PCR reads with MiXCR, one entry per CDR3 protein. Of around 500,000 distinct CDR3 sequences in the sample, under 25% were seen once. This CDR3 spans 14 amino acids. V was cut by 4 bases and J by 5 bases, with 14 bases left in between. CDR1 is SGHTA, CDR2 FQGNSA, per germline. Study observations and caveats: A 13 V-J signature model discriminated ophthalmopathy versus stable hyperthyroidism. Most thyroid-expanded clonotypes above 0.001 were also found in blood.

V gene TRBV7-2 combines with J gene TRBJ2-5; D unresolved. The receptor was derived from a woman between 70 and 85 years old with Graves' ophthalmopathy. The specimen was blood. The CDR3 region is CASSWVGPRETQYF. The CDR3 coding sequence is TGTGCCAGCAGCTGGGTGGGCCCACGGGAGACCCAGTACTTC.